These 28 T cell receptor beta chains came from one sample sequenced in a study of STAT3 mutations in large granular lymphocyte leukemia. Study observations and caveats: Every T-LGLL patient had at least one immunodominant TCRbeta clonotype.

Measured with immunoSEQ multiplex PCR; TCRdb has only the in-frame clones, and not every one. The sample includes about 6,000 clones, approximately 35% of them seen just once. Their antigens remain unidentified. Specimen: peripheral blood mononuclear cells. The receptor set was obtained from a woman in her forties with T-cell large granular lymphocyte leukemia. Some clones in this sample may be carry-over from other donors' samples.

Here the CDR3 reads CSAGQGMNEQFF. The CDR3, as DNA: TGCAGCGCGGGACAGGGGATGAATGAGCAGTTCTTC. J is TRBJ2-1 and V is TRBV29-1, with 10 bases fitting TRBD1. The CDR3 has 12 residues. With 7 bases clipped from V and 7 bases from J, the junction kept 4 bases outside the gene matches. Per the germline V gene, CDR1 is SQVTM and CDR2 is ANQGSEA.

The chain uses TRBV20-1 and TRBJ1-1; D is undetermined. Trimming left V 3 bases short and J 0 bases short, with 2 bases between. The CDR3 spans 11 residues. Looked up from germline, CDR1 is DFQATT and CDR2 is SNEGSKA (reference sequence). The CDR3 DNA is TGCAGTGCTAGGATGAACACTGAAGCTTTCTTT. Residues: CSARMNTEAFF.

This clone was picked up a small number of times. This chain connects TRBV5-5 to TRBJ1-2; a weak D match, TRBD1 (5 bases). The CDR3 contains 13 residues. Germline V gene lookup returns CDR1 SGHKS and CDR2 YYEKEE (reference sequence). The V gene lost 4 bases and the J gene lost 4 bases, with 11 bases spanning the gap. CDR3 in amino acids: CASSTRDIYGYTF. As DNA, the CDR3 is TGTGCCAGCAGCACCAGGGATATCTATGGCTACACCTTC.

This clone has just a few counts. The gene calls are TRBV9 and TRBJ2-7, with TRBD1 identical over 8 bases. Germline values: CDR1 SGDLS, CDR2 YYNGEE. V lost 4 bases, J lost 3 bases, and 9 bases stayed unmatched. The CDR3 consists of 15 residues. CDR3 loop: CASSSQTGEGYEQYF. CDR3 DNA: TGTGCCAGCAGCTCACAGACAGGGGAAGGCTACGAGCAGTACTTC. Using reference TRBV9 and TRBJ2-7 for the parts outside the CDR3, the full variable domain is DSGVTQTPKHLITATGQRVTLRCSPRSGDLSVYWYQQSLDQGLQFLIQYYNGEERAKGNILERFSAQQFPDLHSELNLSSLELGDSALYFCASSSQTGEGYEQYFGPGTRLTVT.

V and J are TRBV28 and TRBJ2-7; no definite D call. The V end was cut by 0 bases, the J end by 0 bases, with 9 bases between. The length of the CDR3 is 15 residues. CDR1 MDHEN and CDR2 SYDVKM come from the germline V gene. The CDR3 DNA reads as TGTGCCAGCAGTTTATGGGCAGGAAGCTCCTACGAGCAGTACTTC. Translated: CASSLWAGSSYEQYF.

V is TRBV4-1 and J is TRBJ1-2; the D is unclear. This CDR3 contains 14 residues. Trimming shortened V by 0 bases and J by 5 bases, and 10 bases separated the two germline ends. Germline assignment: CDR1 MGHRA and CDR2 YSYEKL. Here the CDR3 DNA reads TGCGCCAGCAGCCAAGAAGCCCGTAGATATGGCTACACCTTC. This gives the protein CASSQEARRYGYTF.

CDR3 loop: CASSETSGGETQYF. The CDR3 bases are TGTGCCAGCAGCGAAACTAGCGGGGGGGAGACCCAGTACTTC. J is TRBJ2-5 and V is TRBV9; TRBD2 matches at 12 bases. Germline CDR1 is SGDLS and CDR2 is YYNGEE. This CDR3 has 14 residues. Unmatched junction bases numbered 2, after V lost 3 bases and J lost 5 bases.

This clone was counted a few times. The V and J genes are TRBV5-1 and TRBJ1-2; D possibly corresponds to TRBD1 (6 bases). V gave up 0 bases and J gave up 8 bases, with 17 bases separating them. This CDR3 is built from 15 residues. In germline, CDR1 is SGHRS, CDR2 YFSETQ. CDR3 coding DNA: TGCGCCAGCAGCTTGGATCCGGGGGCAGTGGGAGGCTACACCTTC. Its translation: CASSLDPGAVGGYTF.

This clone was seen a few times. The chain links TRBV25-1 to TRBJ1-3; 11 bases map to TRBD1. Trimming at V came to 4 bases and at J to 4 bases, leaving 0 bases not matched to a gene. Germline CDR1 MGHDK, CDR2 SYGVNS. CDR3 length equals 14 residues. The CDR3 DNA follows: TGTGCCAGCAGTGGGACAGGGGGCGGAAACACCATATATTTT. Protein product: CASSGTGGGNTIYF. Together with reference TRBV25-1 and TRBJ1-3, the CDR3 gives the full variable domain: EADIYQTPRYLVIGTGKKITLECSQTMGHDKMYWYQQDPGMELHLIHYSYGVNSTEKGDLSSESTVSRIRTEHFPLTLESARPSHTSQYLCASSGTGGGNTIYFGEGSWLTVV.

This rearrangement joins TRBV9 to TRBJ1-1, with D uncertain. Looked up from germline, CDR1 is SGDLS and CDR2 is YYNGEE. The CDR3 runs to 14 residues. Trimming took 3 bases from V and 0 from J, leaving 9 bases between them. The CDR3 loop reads CASSEKSMNTEAFF. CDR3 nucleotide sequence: TGTGCCAGCAGCGAGAAGTCCATGAACACTGAAGCTTTCTTT.

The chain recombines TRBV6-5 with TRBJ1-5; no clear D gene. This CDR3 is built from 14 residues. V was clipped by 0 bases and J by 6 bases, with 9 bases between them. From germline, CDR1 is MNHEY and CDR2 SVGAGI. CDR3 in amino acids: CASSYSTAGQPQHF. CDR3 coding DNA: TGTGCCAGCAGTTACTCGACCGCGGGTCAGCCCCAGCATTTT.

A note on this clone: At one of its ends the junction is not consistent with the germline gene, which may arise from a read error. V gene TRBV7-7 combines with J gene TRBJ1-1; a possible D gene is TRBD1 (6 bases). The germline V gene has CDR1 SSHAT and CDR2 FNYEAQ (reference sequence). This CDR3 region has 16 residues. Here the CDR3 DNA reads TGTGCTAGCAGCCCCAGCCGTGGGACATTGAACACTGAAGCTTTCTTT. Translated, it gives CASSPSRGTLNTEAFF.

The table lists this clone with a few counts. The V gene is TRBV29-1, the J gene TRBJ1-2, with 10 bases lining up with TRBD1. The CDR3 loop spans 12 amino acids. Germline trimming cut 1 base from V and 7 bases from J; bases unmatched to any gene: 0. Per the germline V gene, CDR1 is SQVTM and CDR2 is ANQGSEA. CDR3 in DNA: TGCAGCGTTGAAGGGACAGGGGGTGGCTACACCTTC. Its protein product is CSVEGTGGGYTF.

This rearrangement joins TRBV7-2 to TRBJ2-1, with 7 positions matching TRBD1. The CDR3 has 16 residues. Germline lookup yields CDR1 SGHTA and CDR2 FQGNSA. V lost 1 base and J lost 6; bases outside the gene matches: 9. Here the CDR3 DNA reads TGTGCCAGCAGCTTAGTTACAGGGGTTCAAGGCAATGAGCAGTTCTTC. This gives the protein CASSLVTGVQGNEQFF.

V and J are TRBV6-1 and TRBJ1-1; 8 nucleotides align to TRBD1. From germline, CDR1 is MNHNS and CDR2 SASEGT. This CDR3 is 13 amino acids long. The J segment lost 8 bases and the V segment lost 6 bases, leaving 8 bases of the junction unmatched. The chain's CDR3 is CASRDSGGSEAFF. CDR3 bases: TGTGCCAGCAGAGATTCAGGGGGCTCCGAAGCTTTCTTT.

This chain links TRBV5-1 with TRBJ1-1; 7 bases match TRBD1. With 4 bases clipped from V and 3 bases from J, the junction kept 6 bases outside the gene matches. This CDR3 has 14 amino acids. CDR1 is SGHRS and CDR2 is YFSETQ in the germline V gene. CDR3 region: CASSQRTGDTEAFF. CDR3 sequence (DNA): TGCGCCAGCAGCCAGCGAACAGGGGACACTGAAGCTTTCTTT.

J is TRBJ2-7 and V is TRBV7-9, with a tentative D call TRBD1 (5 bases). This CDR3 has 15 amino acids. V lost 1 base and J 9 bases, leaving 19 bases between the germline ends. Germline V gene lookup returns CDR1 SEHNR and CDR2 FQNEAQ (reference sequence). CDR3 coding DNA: TGTGCCAGCAGCTTAGAACAGGACCCCCTGCGACGGCAGTACTTC. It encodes CASSLEQDPLRRQYF.

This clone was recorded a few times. The CDR3 loop reads CASRTEGANNSPLHF. CDR3 coding DNA: TGTGCCAGCAGGACTGAGGGGGCTAATAATTCACCCCTCCACTTT. The chain is built from TRBV6-5 and TRBJ1-6; 7 nucleotides agree with TRBD1. This CDR3 is 15 amino acids long. Germline values: CDR1 MNHEY, CDR2 SVGAGI. Trimming took 6 bases from V and 5 from J; bases not matched to a gene: 7.

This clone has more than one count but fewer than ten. The DNA for the CDR3 is TGCGCCAGCAGCCAAGATTGGGAGGGGGCGTACGAGCAGTACTTC. As protein: CASSQDWEGAYEQYF. The chain links TRBV4-3 to TRBJ2-7; D is possibly TRBD1 or TRBD2 (7 bases each). The CDR3 length is 15 residues. The V end lost 0 bases, the J end lost 4 bases, and 13 bases lay between the germline ends. Germline values: CDR1 LGHNA, CDR2 YSLEER.

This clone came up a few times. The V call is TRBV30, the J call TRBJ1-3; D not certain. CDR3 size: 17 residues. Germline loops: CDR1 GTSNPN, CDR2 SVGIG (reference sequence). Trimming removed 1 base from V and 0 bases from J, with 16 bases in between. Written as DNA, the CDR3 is TGTGCCTGGAGTGGTCAGAGGACGGGGAACTCTGGAAACACCATATATTTT. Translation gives CAWSGQRTGNSGNTIYF.

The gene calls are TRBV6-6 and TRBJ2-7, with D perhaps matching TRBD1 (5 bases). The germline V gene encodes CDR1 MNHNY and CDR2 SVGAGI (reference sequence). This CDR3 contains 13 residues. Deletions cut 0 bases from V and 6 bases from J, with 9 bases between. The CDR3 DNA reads TGTGCCAGCAGTTACTCGCAGGGTGGCGAGCAGTACTTC. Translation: CASSYSQGGEQYF.

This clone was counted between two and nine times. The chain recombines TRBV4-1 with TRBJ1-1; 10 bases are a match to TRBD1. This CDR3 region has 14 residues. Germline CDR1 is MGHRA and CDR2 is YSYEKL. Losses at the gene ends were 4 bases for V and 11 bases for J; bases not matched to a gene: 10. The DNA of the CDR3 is TGCGCCAGCAGCCCGGACAGGGGGGGTCAGGGCGCTTTCTTT. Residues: CASSPDRGGQGAFF.

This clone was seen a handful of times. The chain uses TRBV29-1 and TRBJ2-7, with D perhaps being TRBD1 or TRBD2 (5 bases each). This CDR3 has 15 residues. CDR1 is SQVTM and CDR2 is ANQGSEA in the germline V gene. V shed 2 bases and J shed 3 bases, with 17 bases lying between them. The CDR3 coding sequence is TGCAGCGTTGAATTGTGGGGACGCGGTAGCTACGAGCAGTACTTC. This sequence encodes CSVELWGRGSYEQYF.

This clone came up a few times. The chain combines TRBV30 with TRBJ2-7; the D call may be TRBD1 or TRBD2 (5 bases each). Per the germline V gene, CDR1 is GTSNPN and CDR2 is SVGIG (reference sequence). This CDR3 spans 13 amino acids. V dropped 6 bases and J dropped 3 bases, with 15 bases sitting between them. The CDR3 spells CACRGGTSYEQYF. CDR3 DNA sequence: TGTGCCTGCCGGGGTGGGACGAGCTACGAGCAGTACTTC.

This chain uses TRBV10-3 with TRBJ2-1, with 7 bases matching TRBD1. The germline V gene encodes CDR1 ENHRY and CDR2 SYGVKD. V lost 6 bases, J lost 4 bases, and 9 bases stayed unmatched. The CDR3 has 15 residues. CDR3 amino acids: CAIRAGDREYNEQFF. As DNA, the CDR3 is TGTGCCATCAGGGCCGGAGACAGGGAGTACAATGAGCAGTTCTTC.

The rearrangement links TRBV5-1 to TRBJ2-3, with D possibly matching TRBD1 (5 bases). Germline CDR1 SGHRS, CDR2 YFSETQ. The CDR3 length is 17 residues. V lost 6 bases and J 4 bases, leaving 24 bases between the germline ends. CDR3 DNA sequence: TGCGCCAGCACCCAACTTCAGGGAACCCACCTCGCAGATACGCAGTATTTT. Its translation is CASTQLQGTHLADTQYF.

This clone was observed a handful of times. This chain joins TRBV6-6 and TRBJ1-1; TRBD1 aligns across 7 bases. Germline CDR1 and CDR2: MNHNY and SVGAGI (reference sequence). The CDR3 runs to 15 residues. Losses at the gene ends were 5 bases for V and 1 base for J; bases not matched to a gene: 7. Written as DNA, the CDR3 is TGTGCCAGCAGTCCCGACAGGGCGACGAACACTGAAGCTTTCTTT. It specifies CASSPDRATNTEAFF.

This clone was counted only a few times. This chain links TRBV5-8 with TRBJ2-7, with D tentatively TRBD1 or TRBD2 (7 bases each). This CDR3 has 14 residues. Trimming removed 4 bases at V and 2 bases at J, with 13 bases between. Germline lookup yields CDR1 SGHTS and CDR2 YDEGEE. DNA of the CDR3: TGTGCCAGCAGCGAAGCGGGACAGACCTACGAGCAGTACTTC. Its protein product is CASSEAGQTYEQYF.